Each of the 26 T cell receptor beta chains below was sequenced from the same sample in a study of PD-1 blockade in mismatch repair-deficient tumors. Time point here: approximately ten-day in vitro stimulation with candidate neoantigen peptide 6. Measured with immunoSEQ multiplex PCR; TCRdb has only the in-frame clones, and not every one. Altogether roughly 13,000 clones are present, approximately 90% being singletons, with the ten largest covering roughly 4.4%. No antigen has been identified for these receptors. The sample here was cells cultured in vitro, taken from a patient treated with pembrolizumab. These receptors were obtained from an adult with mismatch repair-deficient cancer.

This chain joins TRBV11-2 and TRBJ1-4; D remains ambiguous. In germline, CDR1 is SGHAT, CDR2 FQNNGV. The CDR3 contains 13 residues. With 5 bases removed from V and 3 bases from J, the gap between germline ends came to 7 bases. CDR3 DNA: TGTGCCAGCAGCCGGGGATCTAATGAAAAACTGTTTTTT. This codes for CASSRGSNEKLFF. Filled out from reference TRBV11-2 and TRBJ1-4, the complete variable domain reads EAGVAQSPRYKIIEKRQSVAFWCNPISGHATLYWYQQILGQGPKLLIQFQNNGVVDDSQLPKDRFSAERLKGVDSTLKIQPAKLEDSAVYLCASSRGSNEKLFFGSGTQLSVL.

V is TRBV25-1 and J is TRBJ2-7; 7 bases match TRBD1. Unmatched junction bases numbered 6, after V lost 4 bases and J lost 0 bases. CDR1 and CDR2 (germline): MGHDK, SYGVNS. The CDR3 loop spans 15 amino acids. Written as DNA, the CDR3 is TGTGCCAGCAGTGTCGGGACAGCGGTCTCCTACGAGCAGTACTTC. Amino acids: CASSVGTAVSYEQYF.

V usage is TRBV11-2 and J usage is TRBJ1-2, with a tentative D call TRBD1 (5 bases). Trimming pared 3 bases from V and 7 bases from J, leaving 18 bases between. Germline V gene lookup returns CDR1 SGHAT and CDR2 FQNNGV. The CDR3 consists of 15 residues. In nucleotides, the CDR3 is TGTGCCAGCAGCTTGGGCGACAGCCCGATTGGTGGCTACACCTTC. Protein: CASSLGDSPIGGYTF.

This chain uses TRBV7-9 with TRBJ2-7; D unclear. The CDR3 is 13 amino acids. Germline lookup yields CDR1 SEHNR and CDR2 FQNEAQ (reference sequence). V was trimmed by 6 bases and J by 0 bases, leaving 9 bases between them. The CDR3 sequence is CASSPGRSYEQYF. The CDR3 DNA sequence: TGTGCCAGCAGTCCCGGCCGCTCCTACGAGCAGTACTTC.

The CDR3 DNA reads as TGTGCCAGCAGCGTATCCGGGGGGCGGGCCGGGGAGCTGTTTTTT. It translates to CASSVSGGRAGELFF. This sequence joins TRBV9 and TRBJ2-2; possible D gene TRBD2, 7 bases. The CDR3 covers 15 residues. Germline CDR1 SGDLS, CDR2 YYNGEE. V dropped 1 base and J dropped 6 bases, with 13 bases sitting between them.

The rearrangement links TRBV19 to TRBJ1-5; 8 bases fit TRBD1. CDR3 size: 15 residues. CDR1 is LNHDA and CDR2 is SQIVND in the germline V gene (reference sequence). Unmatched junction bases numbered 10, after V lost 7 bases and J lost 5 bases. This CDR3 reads CASNAQGAPYQPQHF. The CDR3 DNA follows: TGTGCCAGTAACGCCCAGGGGGCGCCTTATCAGCCCCAGCATTTT.

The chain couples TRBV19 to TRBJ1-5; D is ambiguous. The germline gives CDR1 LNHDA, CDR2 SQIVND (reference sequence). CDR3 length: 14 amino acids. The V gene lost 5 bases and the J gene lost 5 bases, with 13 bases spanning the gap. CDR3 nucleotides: TGTGCCAGTAGTCCCCGGGCCCGGGATCAGCCCCAGCATTTT. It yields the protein CASSPRARDQPQHF.

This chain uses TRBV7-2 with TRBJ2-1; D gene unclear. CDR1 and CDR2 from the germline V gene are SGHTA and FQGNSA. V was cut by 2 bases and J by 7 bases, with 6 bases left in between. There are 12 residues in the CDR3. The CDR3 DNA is TGTGCCAGCAGCTTATACGGAAATGAGCAGTTCTTC. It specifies CASSLYGNEQFF.

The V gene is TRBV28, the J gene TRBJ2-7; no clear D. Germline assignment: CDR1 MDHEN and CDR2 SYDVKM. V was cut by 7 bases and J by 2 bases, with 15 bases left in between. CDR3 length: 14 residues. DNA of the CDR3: TGTGCCAGCACCCCAGACCGGATAGCCTACGAGCAGTACTTC. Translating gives CASTPDRIAYEQYF.

The CDR3 coding sequence is TGTGCCAGCAGTTTCCCCGGGGCCGACGGTGAAAAACTGTTTTTT. Its translation is CASSFPGADGEKLFF. This sequence joins TRBV5-3 and TRBJ1-4, with D possibly being TRBD1 (5 bases). TRBV5-3 carries the ORF label, with uncertain function. V was clipped by 8 bases and J by 7 bases, with 21 bases between them. The CDR3 totals 15 residues.

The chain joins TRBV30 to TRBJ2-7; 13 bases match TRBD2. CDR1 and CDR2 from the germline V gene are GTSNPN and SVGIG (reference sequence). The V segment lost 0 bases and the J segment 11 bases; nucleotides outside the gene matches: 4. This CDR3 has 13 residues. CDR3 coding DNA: TGTGCCTGGAGTGTTTGGACTAGCGGGAGTAAGTACTTC. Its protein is CAWSVWTSGSKYF.

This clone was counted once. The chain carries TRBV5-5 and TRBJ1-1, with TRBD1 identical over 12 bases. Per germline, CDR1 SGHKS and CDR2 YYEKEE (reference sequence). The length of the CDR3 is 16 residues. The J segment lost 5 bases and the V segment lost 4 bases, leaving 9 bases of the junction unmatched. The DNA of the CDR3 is TGTGCCAGCAGCGACAGGGACAGGGGGCGCGGAACTGAAGCTTTCTTT. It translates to CASSDRDRGRGTEAFF.

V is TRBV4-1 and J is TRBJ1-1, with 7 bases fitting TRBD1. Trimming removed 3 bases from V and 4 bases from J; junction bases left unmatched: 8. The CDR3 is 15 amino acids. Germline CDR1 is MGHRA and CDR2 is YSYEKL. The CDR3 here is CASSQGDREGTEAFF. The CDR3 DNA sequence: TGCGCCAGCAGCCAGGGAGACAGGGAAGGCACTGAAGCTTTCTTT.

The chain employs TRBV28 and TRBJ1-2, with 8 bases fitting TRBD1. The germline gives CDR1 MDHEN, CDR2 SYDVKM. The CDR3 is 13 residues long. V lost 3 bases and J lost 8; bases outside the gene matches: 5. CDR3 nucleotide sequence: TGTGCCAGCAGTTTGCAGGGGGCGGTCGGCTACACCTTC. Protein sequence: CASSLQGAVGYTF.

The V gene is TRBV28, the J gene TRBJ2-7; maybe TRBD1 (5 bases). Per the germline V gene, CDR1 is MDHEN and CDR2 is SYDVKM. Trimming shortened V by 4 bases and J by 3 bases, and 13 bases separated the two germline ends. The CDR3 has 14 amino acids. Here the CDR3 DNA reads TGTGCCAGCAGTTCCCCAGGGAACTACTACGAGCAGTACTTC. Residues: CASSSPGNYYEQYF.

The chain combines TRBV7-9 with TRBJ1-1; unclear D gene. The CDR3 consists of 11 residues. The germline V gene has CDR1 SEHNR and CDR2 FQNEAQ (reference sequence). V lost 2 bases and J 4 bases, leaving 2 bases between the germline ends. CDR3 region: CASSLFTEAFF. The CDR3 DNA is TGTGCCAGCAGCTTATTCACTGAAGCTTTCTTT. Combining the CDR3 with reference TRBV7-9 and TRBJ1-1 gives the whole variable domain DTGVSQNPRHKITKRGQNVTFRCDPISEHNRLYWYRQTLGQGPEFLTYFQNEAQLEKSRLLSDRFSAERPKGSFSTLEIQRTEQGDSAMYLCASSLFTEAFFGQGTRLTVV.

The CDR3 nucleotides are TGTGCCATCAGTCCCCTCGCTTTAGATACGCAGTATTTT. Encoded protein: CAISPLALDTQYF. V usage is TRBV10-3 and J usage is TRBJ2-3, with D unresolved. The CDR3 has 13 amino acids. Germline CDR1 ENHRY, CDR2 SYGVKD. With 5 bases removed from V and 5 bases from J, the gap between germline ends came to 11 bases.

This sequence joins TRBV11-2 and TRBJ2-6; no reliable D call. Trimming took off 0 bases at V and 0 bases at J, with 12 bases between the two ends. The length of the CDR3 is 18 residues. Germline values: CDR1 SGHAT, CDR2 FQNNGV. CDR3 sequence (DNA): TGTGCCAGCAGCTTAGATGCAGTCGGTAGCTCTGGGGCCAACGTCCTGACTTTC. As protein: CASSLDAVGSSGANVLTF. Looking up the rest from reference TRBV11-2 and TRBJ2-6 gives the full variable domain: EAGVAQSPRYKIIEKRQSVAFWCNPISGHATLYWYQQILGQGPKLLIQFQNNGVVDDSQLPKDRFSAERLKGVDSTLKIQPAKLEDSAVYLCASSLDAVGSSGANVLTFGAGSRLTVL.

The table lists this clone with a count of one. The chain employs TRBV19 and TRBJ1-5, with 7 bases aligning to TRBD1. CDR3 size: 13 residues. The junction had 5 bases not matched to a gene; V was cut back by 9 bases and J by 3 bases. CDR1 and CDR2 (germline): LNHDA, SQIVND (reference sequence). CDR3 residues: CASKDRPNQPQHF. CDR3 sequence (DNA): TGTGCCAGCAAGGACAGGCCCAATCAGCCCCAGCATTTT.

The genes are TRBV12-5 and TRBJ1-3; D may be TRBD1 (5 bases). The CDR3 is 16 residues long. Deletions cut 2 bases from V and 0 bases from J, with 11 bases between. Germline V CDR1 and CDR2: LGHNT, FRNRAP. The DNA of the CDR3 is TGTGCTAGTGGTTTGCGGGACGGGTCCTCTGGAAACACCATATATTTT. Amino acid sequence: CASGLRDGSSGNTIYF.

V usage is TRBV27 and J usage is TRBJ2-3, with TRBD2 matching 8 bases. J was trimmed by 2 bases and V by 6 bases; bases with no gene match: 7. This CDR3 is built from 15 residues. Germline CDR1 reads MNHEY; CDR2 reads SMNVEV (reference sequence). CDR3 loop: CASRLGTRPTDTQYF. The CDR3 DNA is TGTGCCAGCAGACTCGGGACTAGGCCCACAGATACGCAGTATTTT.

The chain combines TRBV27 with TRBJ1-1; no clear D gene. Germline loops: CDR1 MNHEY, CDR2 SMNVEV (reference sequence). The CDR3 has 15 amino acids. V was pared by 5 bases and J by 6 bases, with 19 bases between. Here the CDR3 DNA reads TGTGCCAGCAGTCCCCTGATAGGGCGGGCGGCTGAAGCTTTCTTT. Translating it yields CASSPLIGRAAEAFF.

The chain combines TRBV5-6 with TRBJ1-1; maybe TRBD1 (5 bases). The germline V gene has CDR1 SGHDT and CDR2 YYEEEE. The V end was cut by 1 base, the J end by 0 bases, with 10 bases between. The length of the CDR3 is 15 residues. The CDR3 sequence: CASSLYAGMNTEAFF. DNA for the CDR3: TGTGCCAGCAGCTTGTACGCAGGGATGAACACTGAAGCTTTCTTT.

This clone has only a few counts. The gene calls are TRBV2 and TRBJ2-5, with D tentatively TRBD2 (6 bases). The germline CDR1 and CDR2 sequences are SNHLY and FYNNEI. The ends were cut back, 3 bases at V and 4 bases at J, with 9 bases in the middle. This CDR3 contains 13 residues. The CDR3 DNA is TGTGCCAGCAGTGACGTGGAGGGAGAGACCCAGTACTTC. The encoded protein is CASSDVEGETQYF.

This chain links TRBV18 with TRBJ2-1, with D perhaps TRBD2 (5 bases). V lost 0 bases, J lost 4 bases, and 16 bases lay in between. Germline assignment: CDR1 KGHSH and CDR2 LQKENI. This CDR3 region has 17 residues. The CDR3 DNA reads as TGTGCCAGCTCACCACCTTTTTCGGGGAGTCCATACAATGAGCAGTTCTTC. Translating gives CASSPPFSGSPYNEQFF.

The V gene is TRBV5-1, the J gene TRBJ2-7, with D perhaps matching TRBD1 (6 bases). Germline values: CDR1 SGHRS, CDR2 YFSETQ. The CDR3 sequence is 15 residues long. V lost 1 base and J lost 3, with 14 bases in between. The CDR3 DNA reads TGCGCCAGCAGCTTGCCCGGGACATTGAGCTACGAGCAGTACTTC. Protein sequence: CASSLPGTLSYEQYF. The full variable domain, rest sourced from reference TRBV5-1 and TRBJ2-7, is KAGVTQTPRYLIKTRGQQVTLSCSPISGHRSVSWYQQTPGQGLQFLFEYFSETQRNKGNFPGRFSGRQFSNSRSEMNVSTLELGDSALYLCASSLPGTLSYEQYFGPGTRLTVT.